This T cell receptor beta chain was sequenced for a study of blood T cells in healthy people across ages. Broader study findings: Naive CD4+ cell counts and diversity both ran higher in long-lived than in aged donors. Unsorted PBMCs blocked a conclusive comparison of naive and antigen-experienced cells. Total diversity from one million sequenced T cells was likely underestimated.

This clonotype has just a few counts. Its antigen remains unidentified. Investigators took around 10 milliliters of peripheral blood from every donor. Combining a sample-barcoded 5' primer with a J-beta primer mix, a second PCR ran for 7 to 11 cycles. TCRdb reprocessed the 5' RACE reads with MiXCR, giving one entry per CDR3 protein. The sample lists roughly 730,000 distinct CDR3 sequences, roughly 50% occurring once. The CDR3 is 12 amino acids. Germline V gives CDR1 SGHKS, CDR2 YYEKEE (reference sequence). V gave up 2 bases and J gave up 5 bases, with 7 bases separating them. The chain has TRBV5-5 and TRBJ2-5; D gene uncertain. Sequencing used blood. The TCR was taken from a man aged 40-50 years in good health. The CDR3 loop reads CASSFDWETQYF. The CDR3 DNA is TGTGCCAGCAGCTTTGATTGGGAGACCCAGTACTTC.